This T cell receptor beta chain stems from a study of neurological immune-mediated disorders. Study-wide results and limits: The greatest TCR clonal expansion appeared in HTLV-1-associated myelopathy and the smallest, falling below healthy controls, in multiple sclerosis.

This CDR3 comprises 16 residues. Trimming took 7 bases from V and 5 from J; bases not matched to a gene: 11. Germline V CDR1 and CDR2: LNHDA, SQIVND (reference sequence). Synthesis of cDNA was accomplished via 5'RACE employing 10-nucleotide random UMIs. TCRdb reanalysed the 5' RACE reads using MiXCR and keeps one entry per CDR3 protein. The repertoire has about 50,000 distinct CDR3 sequences, 10% to 13% of them found once; the top ten carry roughly 5%. PBMCs numbering 2 million and stored at -80 C yielded the unsorted libraries. The table lists this clonotype with a few counts. Its antigen remains unidentified.

This receptor was taken from a man aged 65-85 years with HTLV-1-associated myelopathy (HAM/TSP). The rearrangement links TRBV19 to TRBJ2-2; 9 positions agree with TRBD1. Sequenced: PBMCs. The DNA of the CDR3 is TGTGCCAGTACCTCAGGGGACAGGGACCTAACCGGGGAGCTGTTTTTT. Translation gives CASTSGDRDLTGELFF. Complete variable domain (other parts from reference TRBV19 and TRBJ2-2): DGGITQSPKYLFRKEGQNVTLSCEQNLNHDAMYWYRQDPGQGLRLIYYSQIVNDFQKGDIAEGYSVSREKKESFPLTVTSAQKNPTAFYLCASTSGDRDLTGELFFGEGSRLTVL.